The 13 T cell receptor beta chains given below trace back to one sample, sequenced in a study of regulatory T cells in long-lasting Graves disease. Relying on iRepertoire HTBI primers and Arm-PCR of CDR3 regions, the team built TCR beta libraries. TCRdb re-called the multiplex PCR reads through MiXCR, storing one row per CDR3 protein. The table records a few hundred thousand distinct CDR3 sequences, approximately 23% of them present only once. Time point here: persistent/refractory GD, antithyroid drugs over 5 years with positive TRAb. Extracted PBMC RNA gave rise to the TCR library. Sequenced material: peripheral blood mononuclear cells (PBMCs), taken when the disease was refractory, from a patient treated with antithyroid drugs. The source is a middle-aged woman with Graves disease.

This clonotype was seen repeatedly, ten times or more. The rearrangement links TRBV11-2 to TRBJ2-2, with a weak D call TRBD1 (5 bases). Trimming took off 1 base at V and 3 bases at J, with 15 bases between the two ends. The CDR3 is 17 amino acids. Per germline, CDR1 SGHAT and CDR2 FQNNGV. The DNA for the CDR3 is TGTGCCAGCAGCTTAGGCCGAAGGACAAGGGACACCGGGGAGCTGTTTTTT. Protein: CASSLGRRTRDTGELFF.

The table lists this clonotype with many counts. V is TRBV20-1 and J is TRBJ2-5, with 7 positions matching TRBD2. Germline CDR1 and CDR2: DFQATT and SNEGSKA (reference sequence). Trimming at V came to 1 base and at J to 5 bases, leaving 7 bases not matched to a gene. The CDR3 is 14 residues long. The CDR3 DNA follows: TGCAGTGCTAGAGCCCGACTAGCTTTTGAGACCCAGTACTTC. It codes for CSARARLAFETQYF.

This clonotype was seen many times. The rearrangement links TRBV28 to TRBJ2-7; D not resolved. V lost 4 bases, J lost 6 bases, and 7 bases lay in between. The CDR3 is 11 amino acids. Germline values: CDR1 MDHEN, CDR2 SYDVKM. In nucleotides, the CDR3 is TGTGCCAGCAGTTCTCTGGTCGAGCAGTACTTC. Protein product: CASSSLVEQYF.

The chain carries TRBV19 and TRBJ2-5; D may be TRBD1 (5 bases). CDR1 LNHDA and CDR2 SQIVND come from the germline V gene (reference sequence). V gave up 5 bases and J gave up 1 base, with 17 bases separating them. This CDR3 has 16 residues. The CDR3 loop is CASSAWGTASQETQYF. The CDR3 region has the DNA TGTGCCAGTAGTGCTTGGGGCACCGCGTCCCAAGAGACCCAGTACTTC. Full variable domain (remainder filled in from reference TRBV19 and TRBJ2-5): DGGITQSPKYLFRKEGQNVTLSCEQNLNHDAMYWYRQDPGQGLRLIYYSQIVNDFQKGDIAEGYSVSREKKESFPLTVTSAQKNPTAFYLCASSAWGTASQETQYFGPGTRLLVL.

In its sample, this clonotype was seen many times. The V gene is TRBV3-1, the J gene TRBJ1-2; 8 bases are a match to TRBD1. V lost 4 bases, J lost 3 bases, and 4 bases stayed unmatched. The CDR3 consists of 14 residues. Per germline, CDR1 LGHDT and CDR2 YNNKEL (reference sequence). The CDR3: CASSPLQGDYGYTF. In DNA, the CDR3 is TGTGCCAGCAGCCCTTTACAGGGGGACTATGGCTACACCTTC.

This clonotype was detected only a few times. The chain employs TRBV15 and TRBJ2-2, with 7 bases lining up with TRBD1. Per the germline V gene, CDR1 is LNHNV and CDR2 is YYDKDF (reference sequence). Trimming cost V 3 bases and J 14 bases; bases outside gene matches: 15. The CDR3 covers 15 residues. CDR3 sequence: CATSSKLLGRGNLFF. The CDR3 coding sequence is TGTGCCACCAGCAGCAAGCTCTTGGGCAGGGGGAATCTGTTTTTT. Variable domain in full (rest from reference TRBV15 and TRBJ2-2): DAMVIQNPRYQVTQFGKPVTLSCSQTLNHNVMYWYQQKSSQAPKLLFHYYDKDFNNEADTPDNFQSRRPNTSFCFLDIRSPGLGDTAMYLCATSSKLLGRGNLFFGEGSRLTVL.

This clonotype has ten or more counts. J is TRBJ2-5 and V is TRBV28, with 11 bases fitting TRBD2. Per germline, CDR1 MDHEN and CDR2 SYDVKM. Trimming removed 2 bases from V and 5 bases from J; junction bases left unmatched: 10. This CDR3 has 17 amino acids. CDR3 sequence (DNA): TGTGCCAGCAGTTTACGATGGCTAGCGGGAGGAGGGGAGACCCAGTACTTC. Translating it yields CASSLRWLAGGGETQYF.

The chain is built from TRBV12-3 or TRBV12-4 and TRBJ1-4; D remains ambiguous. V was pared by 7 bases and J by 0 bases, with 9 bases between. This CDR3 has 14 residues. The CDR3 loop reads CASTLAATNEKLFF. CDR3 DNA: TGTGCCAGCACCCTTGCTGCAACTAATGAAAAACTGTTTTTT.

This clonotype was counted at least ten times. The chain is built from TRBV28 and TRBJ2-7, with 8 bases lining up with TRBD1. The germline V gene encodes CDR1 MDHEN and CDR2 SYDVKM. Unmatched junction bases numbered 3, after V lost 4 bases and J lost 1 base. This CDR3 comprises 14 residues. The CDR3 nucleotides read TGTGCCAGCAGTTGGGACAGGCAATCCTACGAGCAGTACTTC. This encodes CASSWDRQSYEQYF.

CDR3: CASSPTETYEQYF. The CDR3 DNA reads as TGTGCCAGCAGCCCTACTGAAACCTACGAGCAGTACTTC. The chain joins TRBV14 to TRBJ2-7; D is unclear. Germline-derived CDR1 and CDR2 are SGHDN and FVKESK. The V gene lost 4 bases and the J gene lost 2 bases, with 9 bases spanning the gap. The CDR3 runs to 13 residues.

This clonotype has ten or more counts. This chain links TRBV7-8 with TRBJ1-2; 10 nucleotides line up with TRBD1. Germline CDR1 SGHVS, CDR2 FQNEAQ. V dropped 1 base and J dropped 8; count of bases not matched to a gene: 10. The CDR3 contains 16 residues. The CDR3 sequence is CASSLGVGTGDWGYTF. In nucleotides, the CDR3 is TGTGCCAGCAGCTTAGGAGTTGGGACAGGGGACTGGGGCTACACCTTC.

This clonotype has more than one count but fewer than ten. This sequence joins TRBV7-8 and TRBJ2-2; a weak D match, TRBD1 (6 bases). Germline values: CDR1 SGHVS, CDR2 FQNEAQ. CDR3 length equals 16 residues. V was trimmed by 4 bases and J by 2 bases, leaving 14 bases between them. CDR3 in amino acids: CASSSRTARNTGELFF. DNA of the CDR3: TGTGCCAGCAGCTCGCGGACAGCCAGAAACACCGGGGAGCTGTTTTTT.

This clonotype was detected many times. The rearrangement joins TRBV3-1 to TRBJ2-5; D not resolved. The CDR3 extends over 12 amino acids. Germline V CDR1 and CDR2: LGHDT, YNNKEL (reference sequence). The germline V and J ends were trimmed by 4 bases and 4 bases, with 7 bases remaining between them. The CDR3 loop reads CASSRFGETQYF. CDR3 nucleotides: TGTGCCAGCAGCCGCTTCGGAGAGACCCAGTACTTC.